Included here is one T cell receptor beta chain sequence, with context. This specimen comes from a study of blood T cell repertoires in COVID-19. For the study at large: Samples of COVID-19 (acute and convalescent) were obtained from the United States, Italy and Spain. T cells, B-cell-depleted T cells, or PBMCs supplied cDNA or gDNA.

Original handling: Estimated nucleated cell counts came from reference gene primer amplification. The assay was immunoSEQ multiplex PCR, and TCRdb's table has in-frame clones only and misses some. Clone size and the V and J calls come from that table; the DNA yielded D and trimming. Of around 150,000 clones in the sample, roughly 80% were seen once. CDR1 SGHTA and CDR2 FQGTGA come from the germline V gene. This CDR3 region has 17 residues. V was clipped by 4 bases and J by 4 bases; unmatched bases: 7. Specimen: peripheral blood. The TCR was taken from a man aged 50 to 59 with active or convalescent COVID-19. The rearrangement joins TRBV7-3 to TRBJ2-1; 13 nucleotides align to TRBD2. In nucleotides, the CDR3 is TGTGCCAGCAGCTCGGGGACTAGCGGGGAGGATTACAATGAGCAGTTCTTC. Its translation is CASSSGTSGEDYNEQFF.